The rows below give T cell receptor beta chains drawn from one sample of a study of blood T cell repertoires in COVID-19. The repertoire was sequenced with immunoSEQ multiplex PCR; TCRdb's copy has only in-frame clones and lacks some. The table records around 220,000 clones, about 91% of them present only once. Sequencing used PBMCs or T cells enriched from blood (not recorded which). The receptors originated from a woman between 45 and 60 years old with acute COVID-19. Both conserved end residues are part of each CDR3. D genes are given only for firm matches. Where a row states a size, it is once, few, many or the class of an expanded clone; other rows omit it.

d_call: -
clone_size: -
j_call: TRBJ2-1
v_call: TRBV5-1
cdr3_nt: TGCGCCAACCTTGGGGGGAGGAATGAGCAGTTCTTC
cdr3_aa: CANLGGRNEQFF

d_call: TRBD2
clone_size: -
j_call: TRBJ2-1
v_call: TRBV4-1
cdr3_nt: TGCGCCAGCAGCCGACTAGCGGGAGGTACGGATGAGCAGTTCTTC
cdr3_aa: CASSRLAGGTDEQFF

d_call: TRBD2
clone_size: -
j_call: TRBJ2-7
v_call: TRBV28
cdr3_nt: TGTGCCAGCAGTAGGTTAGCGGGAGTCACCTACGAGCAGTACTTC
cdr3_aa: CASSRLAGVTYEQYF

d_call: -
clone_size: -
j_call: TRBJ1-1
v_call: TRBV14
cdr3_nt: TGTGCCAGCAGCCAAGATCTTGTCAGGAACACTGAAGCTTTCTTT
cdr3_aa: CASSQDLVRNTEAFF

d_call: -
clone_size: -
j_call: TRBJ2-6
v_call: TRBV5-1
cdr3_nt: TGCGCCAGCAGCTTGGCCGGGACAACTGGTTCTGGGGCCAACGTCCTGACTTTC
cdr3_aa: CASSLAGTTGSGANVLTF

d_call: TRBD1
clone_size: -
j_call: TRBJ1-2
v_call: TRBV29-1
cdr3_nt: TGCAGCGTCGGGACAGGGGGCAACTATGGCTACACCTTC
cdr3_aa: CSVGTGGNYGYTF

d_call: -
clone_size: -
j_call: TRBJ1-3
v_call: TRBV6-5
cdr3_nt: TGTGCCAGCAGTTACGCGCTTAGCTCTGGAAACACCATATATTTT
cdr3_aa: CASSYALSSGNTIYF

d_call: TRBD2
clone_size: -
j_call: TRBJ2-3
v_call: TRBV11-2
cdr3_nt: TGTGCCAGCAGCCCAGGACTAGCGGGAGGGTACGATACGCAGTATTTT
cdr3_aa: CASSPGLAGGYDTQYF

d_call: TRBD2
clone_size: -
j_call: TRBJ2-7
v_call: TRBV7-9
cdr3_nt: TGTGCCAGCAGCTACGCTAGCGGCAATACCTACGAGCAGTACTTC
cdr3_aa: CASSYASGNTYEQYF

d_call: TRBD1
clone_size: few
j_call: TRBJ1-5
v_call: TRBV27
cdr3_nt: TGTGCCAGCAGTTTGTTTAGTACAGGGGGTGTCAATCAGCCCCAGCATTTT
cdr3_aa: CASSLFSTGGVNQPQHF

d_call: -
clone_size: -
j_call: TRBJ2-5
v_call: TRBV7-6
cdr3_nt: TGTGCCAGCAGCCTGGGGAGGACGGAGACCCAGTACTTC
cdr3_aa: CASSLGRTETQYF

d_call: TRBD2
clone_size: -
j_call: TRBJ2-1
v_call: TRBV9
cdr3_nt: TGTGCCAGCAGCACCGGACTAGCGGGCTTGTCTGAGCAGTTCTTC
cdr3_aa: CASSTGLAGLSEQFF

d_call: -
clone_size: once
j_call: TRBJ1-1
v_call: TRBV11-3
cdr3_nt: TGTGCCAGCAGCGGTCGTGGCGGGAACACTGAAGCTTTCTTT
cdr3_aa: CASSGRGGNTEAFF

d_call: -
clone_size: -
j_call: TRBJ1-3
v_call: TRBV5-4
cdr3_nt: TGTGCCAGCAGACTGGGGGGGCCTGGAAACACCATATATTTT
cdr3_aa: CASRLGGPGNTIYF

d_call: TRBD2
clone_size: once
j_call: TRBJ2-5
v_call: TRBV5-1
cdr3_nt: TGCGCCAGCAGCTCTTATCCCGGACTAGGGGAGGAGACCCAGTACTTC
cdr3_aa: CASSSYPGLGEETQYF

d_call: TRBD2
clone_size: few
j_call: TRBJ2-1
v_call: TRBV15
cdr3_nt: TGTGCCGTTTCGGGAGGGTCCTACAATGAGCAGTTCTTC
cdr3_aa: CAVSGGSYNEQFF

d_call: TRBD1
clone_size: -
j_call: TRBJ1-3
v_call: TRBV27
cdr3_nt: TGTGCCAGCAGTTTAACGGGCAGGGGGCCTGGAAACACCATATATTTT
cdr3_aa: CASSLTGRGPGNTIYF

d_call: -
clone_size: -
j_call: TRBJ1-1
v_call: TRBV24-1
cdr3_nt: TGTGCCACCAGTGACGTCTCTGAAGCTTTCTTT
cdr3_aa: CATSDVSEAFF

d_call: TRBD1
clone_size: -
j_call: TRBJ1-6
v_call: TRBV15
cdr3_nt: TGTGCCACCAGCATGACAGGGTTGAATTCACCCCTCCACTTT
cdr3_aa: CATSMTGLNSPLHF

d_call: -
clone_size: -
j_call: TRBJ1-1
v_call: TRBV19
cdr3_nt: TGTGCCAGTCAGGGACACATTAACACTGAAGCTTTCTTT
cdr3_aa: CASQGHINTEAFF

d_call: TRBD1
clone_size: few
j_call: TRBJ2-7
v_call: TRBV25-1
cdr3_nt: TGTGCCAGCAGTGAGGGACCCCACAGGGGTGCTATCTACGAGCAGTACTTC
cdr3_aa: CASSEGPHRGAIYEQYF

d_call: TRBD1
clone_size: once
j_call: TRBJ2-7
v_call: TRBV10-1
cdr3_nt: TGCGCCAGCACCTGGGGGATGACAGGGTCCGGGACCTACGAGCAGTACTTC
cdr3_aa: CASTWGMTGSGTYEQYF

d_call: -
clone_size: -
j_call: TRBJ2-7
v_call: TRBV15
cdr3_nt: TGTGCCACCGGAGGAGGGGACTACGAGCAGTACTTC
cdr3_aa: CATGGGDYEQYF

d_call: TRBD1
clone_size: -
j_call: TRBJ1-5
v_call: TRBV27
cdr3_nt: TGTGCCAGCAGTATTACAGGGGTGGGCAATCAGCCCCAGCATTTT
cdr3_aa: CASSITGVGNQPQHF

d_call: TRBD2
clone_size: -
j_call: TRBJ2-7
v_call: TRBV3-1/TRBV3-2
cdr3_nt: TGTGCCAGCAGCCAGGAGCCGGGGGGGAGCGAGTACTTC
cdr3_aa: CASSQEPGGSEYF

d_call: -
clone_size: -
j_call: TRBJ1-1
v_call: TRBV5-1
cdr3_nt: TGCGCCAGCAGCTTGGGACACCTGAACACTGAAGCTTTCTTT
cdr3_aa: CASSLGHLNTEAFF

d_call: TRBD2
clone_size: -
j_call: TRBJ2-7
v_call: TRBV2
cdr3_nt: TGTGCCAGCAGTGAGGGTCCAGCGGGAATAGACGAGCAGTACTTC
cdr3_aa: CASSEGPAGIDEQYF